A single sample is the source of the 31 T cell receptor beta chains below, sequenced in a study of Graves' ophthalmopathy and Graves' hyperthyroidism. RNA transcripts provided the template for amplifying TCR beta CDR3 regions. Second-round multiplex PCR came after first-round RT-PCR with HTBI primers. TCRdb re-called the multiplex PCR reads through MiXCR, storing one row per CDR3 protein. The table lists about 240,000 distinct CDR3 sequences, around 50% of them singletons. The sample taken for sequencing was peripheral blood. Receptors were obtained from an adult man with Graves' ophthalmopathy.

This clonotype has more than one count but fewer than ten. This chain uses TRBV2 with TRBJ2-7; D tentatively fits TRBD1 or TRBD2 (5 bases each). In germline, CDR1 is SNHLY, CDR2 FYNNEI. Trimming stripped 3 bases from V and 3 bases from J, with 15 bases between. The CDR3 is 15 residues long. The CDR3 DNA follows: TGTGCCAGCAGTGAGAGGGCAGGGACGTTCTACGAGCAGTACTTC. It specifies CASSERAGTFYEQYF.

This CDR3 is CASTRTSGKTQYF. The CDR3 coding sequence is TGTGCCAGCACCCGGACTAGCGGAAAGACCCAGTACTTC. V and J are TRBV2 and TRBJ2-5, with 10 bases aligning to TRBD2. This CDR3 is built from 13 residues. CDR1 is SNHLY, CDR2 FYNNEI, per germline. Losses at the gene ends were 7 bases for V and 6 bases for J; bases not matched to a gene: 5.

The chain joins TRBV12-3 or TRBV12-4 to TRBJ2-5; unclear D gene. V lost 6 bases and J lost 5, with 13 bases in between. The CDR3 covers 13 residues. Here the CDR3 reads CASSKLPGETQYF. CDR3 in DNA: TGTGCCAGCAGCAAACTACCCGGTGAGACCCAGTACTTC.

The rearrangement uses TRBV29-1 and TRBJ2-7; D remains unclear. From germline, CDR1 is SQVTM and CDR2 ANQGSEA. V lost 4 bases to trimming and J lost 0 bases, with 10 bases between them. The CDR3 is 13 amino acids. The CDR3, as DNA: TGCAGCGTTGTTTCCGGGTTCTCCTACGAGCAGTACTTC. As protein: CSVVSGFSYEQYF.

This clonotype was observed many times. This chain uses TRBV15 with TRBJ2-7; TRBD1 agrees at 9 bases. Germline trimming cut 3 bases from V and 6 bases from J; bases unmatched to any gene: 0. Germline-derived CDR1 and CDR2 are LNHNV and YYDKDF (reference sequence). The CDR3 totals 12 residues. The CDR3 here is CATSRDRGEQYF. CDR3 DNA sequence: TGTGCCACCAGCAGGGACAGGGGCGAGCAGTACTTC.

On this clonotype itself: At one of its ends the junction is not consistent with the germline gene, which may arise from a read error. The J gene is TRBJ2-7, the V gene TRBV10-3; 9 nucleotides agree with TRBD1. The CDR3 extends over 17 amino acids. Germline-derived CDR1 and CDR2 are ENHRY and SYGVKD. CDR3 in amino acids: CASSYSVGTGLDYEQYF. The CDR3 bases are TGTGCCAGCAGTTACTCGGTCGGGACAGGGTTGGATTACGAGCAGTACTTC.

V usage is TRBV5-1 and J usage is TRBJ1-1, with no clear D. The ends were cut back, 5 bases at V and 0 bases at J, with 14 bases in the middle. The CDR3 totals 15 residues. CDR1 is SGHRS, CDR2 YFSETQ, per germline. CDR3 coding DNA: TGCGCCAGCAGAGGGTTTGGTTTTTTGAACACTGAAGCTTTCTTT. It encodes CASRGFGFLNTEAFF.

This clonotype was picked up a small number of times. This sequence joins TRBV29-1 and TRBJ2-5; perhaps D is TRBD1 or TRBD2 (5 bases each). The CDR3 sequence is 12 residues long. The V end was cut by 3 bases, the J end by 5 bases, with 10 bases between. Germline CDR1 reads SQVTM; CDR2 reads ANQGSEA. The CDR3 is CSVERGEETQYF. The CDR3 DNA is TGCAGCGTTGAGAGAGGGGAGGAGACCCAGTACTTC.

In its sample, this clonotype was seen a few times. V gene TRBV7-3 combines with J gene TRBJ1-2; weak D call: TRBD1 (5 bases). The germline gives CDR1 SGHTA, CDR2 FQGTGA. The V end was cut by 1 base, the J end by 7 bases, with 13 bases between. This CDR3 contains 14 residues. The CDR3 here is CASSLRQPLGGYTF. In nucleotides, the CDR3 is TGTGCCAGCAGCTTAAGACAGCCCCTCGGTGGCTACACCTTC.

This clonotype was seen a handful of times. The chain joins TRBV9 to TRBJ2-2; D ambiguous. This CDR3 spans 12 amino acids. V lost 2 bases, J lost 8 bases, and 7 bases lay in between. Germline-derived CDR1 and CDR2 are SGDLS and YYNGEE. CDR3 coding DNA: TGTGCCAGCAGCGTTGACTCGGGGGAGCTGTTTTTT. This translates into CASSVDSGELFF.

The chain is built from TRBV20-1 and TRBJ2-5; 7 nucleotides align to TRBD2. Germline V gene sequence: CDR1 DFQATT, CDR2 SNEGSKA (reference sequence). There are 11 residues in the CDR3. V shed 3 bases and J 9 bases; nucleotides not matched to a gene: 4. CDR3 loop: CSASDTSAQYF. CDR3 sequence (DNA): TGCAGTGCTAGTGATACTAGCGCCCAGTACTTC.

The rearrangement uses TRBV29-1 and TRBJ1-1, with D hard to call. CDR3 length equals 13 residues. CDR1 and CDR2 from the germline V gene are SQVTM and ANQGSEA. Trimming took off 4 bases at V and 5 bases at J, with 14 bases between the two ends. DNA for the CDR3: TGCAGCGTTGTCCACAGCCAGGAGACTGAAGCTTTCTTT. The encoded protein is CSVVHSQETEAFF.

Here the CDR3 reads CSARIGQGEAFF. Here the CDR3 DNA reads TGCAGTGCCCGGATCGGACAGGGAGAAGCTTTCTTT. V and J are TRBV20-1 and TRBJ1-1; 8 bases map to TRBD1. Germline lookup yields CDR1 DFQATT and CDR2 SNEGSKA (reference sequence). Trimming took 6 bases from V and 8 from J; bases not matched to a gene: 8. The CDR3 length is 12 residues.

V and J are TRBV5-5 and TRBJ2-2; 9 nucleotides match TRBD1. This CDR3 spans 18 amino acids. Germline loops: CDR1 SGHKS, CDR2 YYEKEE (reference sequence). After removal of 4 bases from V and 3 bases from J, the junction contained 13 bases not matched to a gene. The CDR3: CASSPRRGQGPYTGELFF. The CDR3 coding sequence is TGTGCCAGCAGCCCCCGGCGCGGACAGGGGCCTTACACCGGGGAGCTGTTTTTT. Using reference TRBV5-5 and TRBJ2-2 for the parts outside the CDR3, the full variable domain is DAGVTQSPTHLIKTRGQQVTLRCSPISGHKSVSWYQQVLGQGPQFIFQYYEKEERGRGNFPDRFSARQFPNYSSELNVNALLLGDSALYLCASSPRRGQGPYTGELFFGEGSRLTVL.

The rearrangement uses TRBV7-2 and TRBJ2-7; the match to TRBD1 covers 8 bases. The V gene end was trimmed by 6 bases and the J gene end by 5 bases; junction bases not matched to a gene: 9. The CDR3 extends over 14 amino acids. Germline V gene sequence: CDR1 SGHTA, CDR2 FQGNSA. The CDR3 coding sequence is TGTGCCAGCAGTTCTGGACAGGGTGTCAACGAGCAGTACTTC. Amino acid sequence: CASSSGQGVNEQYF.

This clonotype has just one count. The chain carries TRBV24-1 and TRBJ1-2; D call uncertain. V gave up 11 bases and J gave up 3 bases, with 12 bases separating them. The V gene's germline CDR1 is KGHDR and CDR2 SFDVKD. There are 12 residues in the CDR3. CDR3 amino acids: CASETGDYGYTF. The CDR3 coding sequence is TGTGCCAGCGAGACCGGAGACTATGGCTACACCTTC.

This clonotype showed up just a few times. The chain employs TRBV7-3 and TRBJ2-5; no clear D. Trimming removed 5 bases at V and 4 bases at J, with 11 bases between. The CDR3 contains 13 residues. From germline, CDR1 is SGHTA and CDR2 FQGTGA. The CDR3 DNA is TGTGCCAGCAGCCAGCTCCCCGGAGAGACCCAGTACTTC. Residues: CASSQLPGETQYF.

The rearrangement links TRBV5-4 to TRBJ1-2; 8 bases map to TRBD1. Per the germline V gene, CDR1 is SGHNT and CDR2 is YYREEE (reference sequence). The V segment lost 7 bases and the J segment 1 base; nucleotides outside the gene matches: 9. This CDR3 has 15 residues. CDR3 region: CASRRAGGSNYGYTF. The CDR3 DNA reads as TGTGCCAGCCGGAGGGCAGGGGGCAGTAACTATGGCTACACCTTC.

The chain joins TRBV12-3 or TRBV12-4 to TRBJ2-5; D tentatively fits TRBD1 or TRBD2 (5 bases each). V was cut by 4 bases and J by 7 bases, with 16 bases left in between. The CDR3 loop spans 14 amino acids. DNA of the CDR3: TGTGCCAGCAGTTCGGGACCAACTCACGGGACCCAGTACTTC. This encodes CASSSGPTHGTQYF.

This clonotype was found a few times. This chain uses TRBV7-9 with TRBJ2-2; 7 nucleotides line up with TRBD1. The germline gives CDR1 SEHNR, CDR2 FQNEAQ (reference sequence). Trimming at V came to 5 bases and at J to 7 bases, leaving 7 bases not matched to a gene. The CDR3 runs 14 residues. The CDR3 region is CASSRQGHGGELFF. The CDR3 bases are TGTGCCAGCAGCCGACAGGGCCACGGCGGGGAGCTGTTTTTT.

This chain connects TRBV10-3 to TRBJ2-3, with D tentatively TRBD1 (6 bases). CDR3 size: 13 residues. Trimming took 4 bases from V and 5 from J, leaving 10 bases between them. The germline gives CDR1 ENHRY, CDR2 SYGVKD. The DNA of the CDR3 is TGTGCCATCAGTGGGACAGAGCAAGATACGCAGTATTTT. Translation: CAISGTEQDTQYF.

This chain connects TRBV5-1 to TRBJ2-7; the match to TRBD1 covers 8 bases. The CDR3 sequence is 17 residues long. Germline V gene data show CDR1 as SGHRS and CDR2 as YFSETQ. Unmatched junction bases numbered 9, after V lost 1 base and J lost 0 bases. CDR3 amino acids: CASSLNIRTGSSYEQYF. The CDR3 region has the DNA TGCGCCAGCAGCTTGAATATAAGGACAGGGAGCTCCTACGAGCAGTACTTC.

This clonotype was counted at least ten times. The rearrangement joins TRBV24-1 to TRBJ1-1, with TRBD1 identical over 7 bases. Germline assignment: CDR1 KGHDR and CDR2 SFDVKD. The CDR3 covers 12 residues. J was trimmed by 5 bases and V by 7 bases; bases with no gene match: 3. The CDR3 loop is CATRGDRTEAFF. The DNA for the CDR3 is TGTGCCACCAGAGGGGACAGAACTGAAGCTTTCTTT.

The rearrangement links TRBV6-5 to TRBJ1-2; 7 bases line up with TRBD1. V dropped 5 bases and J dropped 12; count of bases not matched to a gene: 6. CDR3 length equals 11 residues. The V gene's germline CDR1 is MNHEY and CDR2 SVGAGI. CDR3 coding DNA: TGTGCCAGCAGTGGACGGACAGGACACACCTTC. Residues: CASSGRTGHTF.

This clonotype was detected many times. This sequence joins TRBV5-1 and TRBJ1-2, with a tentative D call TRBD1 (5 bases). CDR3 length equals 14 residues. CDR1 and CDR2 from the germline V gene are SGHRS and YFSETQ. V lost 4 bases and J lost 4, with 14 bases in between. The CDR3: CASSPGGMSYGYTF. CDR3 DNA: TGCGCCAGCAGCCCGGGGGGGATGTCCTATGGCTACACCTTC.

This clonotype was counted ten times or more. The chain links TRBV25-1 to TRBJ1-6, with 7 bases identical to TRBD1. CDR1 MGHDK and CDR2 SYGVNS come from the germline V gene. This CDR3 spans 15 amino acids. V shed 3 bases, J shed 10 bases, and the junction held 9 bases outside the gene matches. The CDR3 DNA is TGTGCCAGCAGTGAGACCCCAGGGGGGAGGTCACCCCTCCACTTT. Encoded protein: CASSETPGGRSPLHF.

The chain carries TRBV29-1 and TRBJ1-2; D may be TRBD1 (5 bases). The CDR3 spans 14 residues. The V end was cut by 5 bases, the J end by 1 base, with 14 bases between. In germline, CDR1 is SQVTM, CDR2 ANQGSEA. CDR3 nucleotides: TGCAGCGTTTATGGGGACTCCAGTAACTATGGCTACACCTTC. Residues: CSVYGDSSNYGYTF. The full variable domain, completed using reference TRBV29-1 and TRBJ1-2, is SAVISQKPSRDICQRGTSLTIQCQVDSQVTMMFWYRQQPGQSLTLIATANQGSEATYESGFVIDKFPISRPNLTFSTLTVSNMSPEDSSIYLCSVYGDSSNYGYTFGSGTRLTVV.

This clonotype has more than one count but fewer than ten. The chain carries TRBV14 and TRBJ1-2; D remains unclear. The CDR3 has 14 residues. Germline V gene data show CDR1 as SGHDN and CDR2 as FVKESK. V lost 5 bases and J 4 bases, leaving 14 bases between the germline ends. The DNA for the CDR3 is TGTGCCAGCAGCGCCTCTCTTTTGAGCTATGGCTACACCTTC. As protein: CASSASLLSYGYTF.

V and J are TRBV5-1 and TRBJ1-3; D call uncertain. CDR1 is SGHRS and CDR2 is YFSETQ in the germline V gene. V lost 1 base to trimming and J lost 8 bases, with 13 bases between them. This CDR3 comprises 14 residues. The CDR3 is CASSLSSPTYTIYF. CDR3 nucleotide sequence: TGCGCCAGCAGCTTGTCCTCCCCGACGTACACCATATATTTT.

A few counts support this clonotype. CDR3 DNA: TGCGCCAGCAGCCAAGAGAATGGCTACACCTTC. Amino acid sequence: CASSQENGYTF. This chain uses TRBV4-1 with TRBJ1-2, with unresolved D. V was pared by 0 bases and J by 6 bases, with 2 bases between. There are 11 residues in the CDR3. Germline CDR1 is MGHRA and CDR2 is YSYEKL.

The table lists this clonotype with a few counts. J is TRBJ1-2 and V is TRBV12-3 or TRBV12-4, with D possibly TRBD1 on 6 matching bases. Trimming took 6 bases from V and 0 from J, leaving 14 bases between them. The CDR3 has 15 amino acids. The CDR3 region is CASRPLRTANYGYTF. The CDR3 DNA reads as TGTGCCAGCAGACCCTTGAGGACAGCTAACTATGGCTACACCTTC.